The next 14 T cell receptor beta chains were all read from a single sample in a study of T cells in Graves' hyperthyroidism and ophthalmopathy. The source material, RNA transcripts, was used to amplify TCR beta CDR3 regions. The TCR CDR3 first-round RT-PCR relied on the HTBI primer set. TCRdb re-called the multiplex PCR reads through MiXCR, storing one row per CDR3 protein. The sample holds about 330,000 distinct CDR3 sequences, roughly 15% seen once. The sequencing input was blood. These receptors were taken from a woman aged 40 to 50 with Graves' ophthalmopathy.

The DNA for the CDR3 is TGTGCCAGCAGTCTGGACAGCCTTGGGACCCAGTACTTC. Its translation: CASSLDSLGTQYF. The gene calls are TRBV27 and TRBJ2-5, with D perhaps matching TRBD1 (6 bases). The germline V gene has CDR1 MNHEY and CDR2 SMNVEV (reference sequence). The CDR3 is 13 residues long. V dropped 5 bases and J dropped 7 bases, with 14 bases sitting between them.

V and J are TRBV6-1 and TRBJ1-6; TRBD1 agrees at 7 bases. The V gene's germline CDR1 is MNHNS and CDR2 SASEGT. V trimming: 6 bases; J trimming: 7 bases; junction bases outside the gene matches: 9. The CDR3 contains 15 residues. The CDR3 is CASRGLTGSNSPLHF. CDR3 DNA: TGTGCCAGCAGGGGACTGACAGGGTCGAATTCACCCCTCCACTTT.

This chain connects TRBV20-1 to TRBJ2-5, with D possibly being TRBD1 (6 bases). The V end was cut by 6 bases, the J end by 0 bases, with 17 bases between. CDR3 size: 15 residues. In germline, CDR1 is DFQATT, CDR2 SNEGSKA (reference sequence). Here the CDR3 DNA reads TGCAGTGCCGATAAGGAAAGGGGGTACCAAGAGACCCAGTACTTC. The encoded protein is CSADKERGYQETQYF.

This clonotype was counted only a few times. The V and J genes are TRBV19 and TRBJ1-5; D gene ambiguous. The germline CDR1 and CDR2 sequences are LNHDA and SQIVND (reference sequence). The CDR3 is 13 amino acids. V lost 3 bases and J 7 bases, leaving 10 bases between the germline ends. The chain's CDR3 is CASSIRGSQPQHF. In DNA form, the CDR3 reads TGTGCCAGTAGTATCCGGGGAAGCCAGCCCCAGCATTTT.

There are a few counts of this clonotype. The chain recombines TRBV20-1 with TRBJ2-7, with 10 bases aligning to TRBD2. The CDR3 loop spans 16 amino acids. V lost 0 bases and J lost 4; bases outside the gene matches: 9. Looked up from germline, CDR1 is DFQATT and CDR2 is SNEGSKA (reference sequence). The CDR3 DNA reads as TGCAGTGCTAGAGATCATAGCGGGGGGCATATTTACGAGCAGTACTTC. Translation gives CSARDHSGGHIYEQYF.

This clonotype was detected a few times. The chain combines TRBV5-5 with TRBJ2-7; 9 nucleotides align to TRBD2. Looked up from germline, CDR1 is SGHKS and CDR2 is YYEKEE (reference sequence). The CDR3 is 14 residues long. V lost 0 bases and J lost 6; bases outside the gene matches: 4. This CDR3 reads CASSLGGRAFEQYF. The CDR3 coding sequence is TGTGCCAGCAGCTTGGGCGGGAGGGCCTTCGAGCAGTACTTC.

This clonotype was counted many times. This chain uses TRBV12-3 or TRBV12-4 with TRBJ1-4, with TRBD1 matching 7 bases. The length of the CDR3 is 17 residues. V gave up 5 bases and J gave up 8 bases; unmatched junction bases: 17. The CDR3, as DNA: TGTGCCAGCAGTCGCCCGGGACAGACTTCCATGGGGGAAAAACTGTTTTTT. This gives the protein CASSRPGQTSMGEKLFF.

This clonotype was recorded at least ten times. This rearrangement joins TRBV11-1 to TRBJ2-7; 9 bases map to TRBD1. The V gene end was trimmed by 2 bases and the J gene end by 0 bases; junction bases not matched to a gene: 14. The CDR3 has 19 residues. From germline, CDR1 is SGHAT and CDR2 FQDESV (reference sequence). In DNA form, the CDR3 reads TGTGCCAGCAGCTTACCCCCGGGACAGGGACCTAAAAGCTCCTACGAGCAGTACTTC. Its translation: CASSLPPGQGPKSSYEQYF.

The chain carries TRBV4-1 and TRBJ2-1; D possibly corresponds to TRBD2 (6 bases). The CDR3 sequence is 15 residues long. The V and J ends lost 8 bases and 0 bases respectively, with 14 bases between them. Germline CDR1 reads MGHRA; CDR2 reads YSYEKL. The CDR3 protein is CASRPGLSSYNEQFF. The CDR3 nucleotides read TGCGCCAGCCGCCCGGGACTTAGCTCCTACAATGAGCAGTTCTTC.

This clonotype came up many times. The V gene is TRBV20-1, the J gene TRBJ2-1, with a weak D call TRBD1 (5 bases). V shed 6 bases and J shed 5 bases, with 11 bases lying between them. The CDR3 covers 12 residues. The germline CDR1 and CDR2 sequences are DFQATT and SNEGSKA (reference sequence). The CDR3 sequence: CSAPVGDNEQFF. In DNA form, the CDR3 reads TGCAGTGCCCCCGTAGGGGACAATGAGCAGTTCTTC.

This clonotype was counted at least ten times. The CDR3 sequence: CSGTGDTYEQYF. CDR3 DNA: TGCAGTGGGACAGGGGATACCTACGAGCAGTACTTC. J is TRBJ2-7 and V is TRBV20-1; 9 bases line up with TRBD1. The CDR3 is 12 amino acids. V lost 7 bases and J lost 2; bases outside the gene matches: 3. Per the germline V gene, CDR1 is DFQATT and CDR2 is SNEGSKA (reference sequence).

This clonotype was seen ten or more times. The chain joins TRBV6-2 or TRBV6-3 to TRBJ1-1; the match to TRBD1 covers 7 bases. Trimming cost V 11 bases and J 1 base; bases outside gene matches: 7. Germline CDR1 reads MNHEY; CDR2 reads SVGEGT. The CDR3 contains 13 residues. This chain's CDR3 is CAARQGGNTEAFF. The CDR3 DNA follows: TGTGCCGCTAGACAGGGAGGGAACACTGAAGCTTTCTTT.

The CDR3 here is CASRRPGTDGYTF. DNA of the CDR3: TGCGCCAGCCGCCGGCCAGGAACTGATGGCTACACCTTC. The chain uses TRBV5-1 and TRBJ1-2, with D hard to call. This CDR3 is built from 13 residues. The germline V and J ends were trimmed by 7 bases and 6 bases, with 16 bases remaining between them. Germline CDR1 SGHRS, CDR2 YFSETQ.

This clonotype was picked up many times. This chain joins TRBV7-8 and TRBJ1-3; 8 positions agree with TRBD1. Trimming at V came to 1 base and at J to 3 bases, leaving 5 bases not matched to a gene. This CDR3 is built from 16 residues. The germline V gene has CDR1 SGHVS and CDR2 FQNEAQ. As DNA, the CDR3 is TGTGCCAGCAGCTTAGAACAGGGGACAGGTGGAAACACCATATATTTT. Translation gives CASSLEQGTGGNTIYF.